This T cell receptor beta chain emerged from a study of T cell changes during pregnancy in multiple sclerosis. Here immunoSEQ multiplex PCR was the method, and the copy in TCRdb shows in-frame clones only, minus some. The sample consists of some 41,000 clones, roughly 93% of them appearing once. CDR3 length: 14 amino acids. Germline V gives CDR1 MDHEN, CDR2 SYDVKM. Trimming cost V 7 bases and J 6 bases, with 19 bases left between them. The source is a female donor with multiple sclerosis, enrolled in a pregnancy study. Here the sequenced sample was CD8+ T cells from peripheral blood mononuclear cells, taken in the third trimester of pregnancy. J is TRBJ2-7 and V is TRBV28, with D hard to call. The CDR3 region has the DNA TGTGCCAGCATCGCCCGGAGAGGCCTAATCGAGCAGTACTTC. The encoded protein is CASIARRGLIEQYF. The complete variable domain, with remaining parts taken from reference TRBV28 and TRBJ2-7, reads DVKVTQSSRYLVKRTGEKVFLECVQDMDHENMFWYRQDPGLGLRLIYFSYDVKMKEKGDIPEGYSVSREKKERFSLILESASTNQTSMYLCASIARRGLIEQYFGPGTRLTVT.